The 32 T cell receptor beta chains below all came from one sample that was sequenced in a study of shared clonotypes between healthy human individuals. TCRdb keeps only in-frame clones here, not all; method: immunoSEQ multiplex PCR. The sample includes about 680,000 clones, about 74% of them seen just once. Sample: memory CD4+ T cells sorted from blood. The subset: CD45RA-negative fraction. These receptors were obtained from a woman in her 30s in good health.

The rearrangement links TRBV27 to TRBJ1-2; D not resolved. This CDR3 is 11 amino acids long. V lost 8 bases and J 4 bases, leaving 8 bases between the germline ends. The germline CDR1 and CDR2 sequences are MNHEY and SMNVEV (reference sequence). CDR3 DNA: TGTGCCAGCCGAGGGTTCTATGGCTACACCTTC. As protein: CASRGFYGYTF.

This clone occurred a few times. This chain connects TRBV28 to TRBJ1-2; 8 bases match TRBD1. The CDR3 loop spans 14 amino acids. Germline CDR1 is MDHEN and CDR2 is SYDVKM. J lost 4 bases, V lost 8 bases, and 9 bases had no gene match. The CDR3 here is CASADGQGSYGYTF. The CDR3 DNA reads TGTGCCAGCGCGGACGGACAGGGTTCCTATGGCTACACCTTC.

This sequence joins TRBV28 and TRBJ1-5; D may be TRBD1 (6 bases). Germline loops: CDR1 MDHEN, CDR2 SYDVKM. Trimming shortened V by 2 bases and J by 3 bases, and 11 bases separated the two germline ends. This CDR3 has 15 amino acids. This CDR3 reads CASSLGQGFNQPQHF. CDR3 DNA sequence: TGTGCCAGCAGTTTAGGGCAGGGGTTCAATCAGCCCCAGCATTTT.

V usage is TRBV6-1 and J usage is TRBJ2-7; 7 bases agree with TRBD2. The CDR3 has 15 residues. V lost 11 bases to trimming and J lost 7 bases; unmatched junction nucleotides: 20. Looked up from germline, CDR1 is MNHNS and CDR2 is SASEGT. The CDR3 nucleotides are TGTGCCTCCTCCCTCGGCGGGAGCAACGGTAGAGAGCAGTACTTC. This sequence encodes CASSLGGSNGREQYF.

This chain uses TRBV5-6 with TRBJ2-1; TRBD2 aligns across 8 bases. The CDR3 consists of 14 residues. From germline, CDR1 is SGHDT and CDR2 YYEEEE. J was trimmed by 8 bases and V by 5 bases; bases with no gene match: 9. The CDR3, as DNA: TGTGCCAGCAGATATAGCGGGAAGGTCTATGAGCAGTTCTTC. This codes for CASRYSGKVYEQFF.

V gene TRBV4-2 combines with J gene TRBJ2-3; 9 nucleotides line up with TRBD2. V was clipped by 1 base and J by 3 bases; unmatched bases: 8. The CDR3 is 17 residues long. Germline lookup yields CDR1 LGHNA and CDR2 YNFKEQ. The CDR3 reads CASSQVGREGPTDTQYF. The CDR3 nucleotides are TGTGCCAGCAGCCAAGTTGGGCGGGAGGGCCCTACAGATACGCAGTATTTT.

This rearrangement joins TRBV9 to TRBJ2-2; 11 bases are a match to TRBD2. With V trimmed by 4 bases and J by 6 bases, 11 bases remained unmatched. The CDR3 has 17 residues. Per germline, CDR1 SGDLS and CDR2 YYNGEE. The CDR3 is CASSRGTSGFSPGELFF. For the CDR3, the DNA is TGTGCCAGCAGCCGAGGGACTAGCGGTTTTTCCCCCGGGGAGCTGTTTTTT.

This chain links TRBV6-5 with TRBJ2-5; TRBD2 is a possible D gene (7 bases). The V and J ends lost 6 bases and 7 bases respectively, with 15 bases between them. CDR1 is MNHEY and CDR2 is SVGAGI in the germline V gene. CDR3 length: 13 residues. CDR3 nucleotides: TGTGCCAGCAGCCACGACAGGACTAGGACCCAGTACTTC. Translation: CASSHDRTRTQYF.

This clone appeared many times. The same CDR3 arises from other DNA sequences in this sample as well. The V call is TRBV5-1, the J call TRBJ2-2, with 9 bases lining up with TRBD1. The CDR3 runs 15 residues. Germline V CDR1 and CDR2: SGHRS, YFSETQ. The trim removed 2 bases at V and 3 bases at J, leaving 2 bases unmatched. CDR3 residues: CASSFGDRDTGELFF. In nucleotides, the CDR3 is TGCGCCAGCAGCTTCGGGGACAGGGACACCGGGGAGCTGTTTTTT.

The chain employs TRBV6-5 and TRBJ1-2; 7 positions agree with TRBD1. The CDR3 runs 14 residues. Germline V gene data show CDR1 as MNHEY and CDR2 as SVGAGI. Germline trimming cut 6 bases from V and 7 bases from J; bases unmatched to any gene: 11. The CDR3 is CASRLLQGSGGYTF. CDR3 DNA sequence: TGTGCCAGCAGACTCCTACAGGGGTCCGGTGGCTACACCTTC.

V and J are TRBV10-1 and TRBJ1-2; 7 bases match TRBD1. There are 15 residues in the CDR3. CDR1 is WNHNN and CDR2 is SYGVQD in the germline V gene (reference sequence). Trimming removed 6 bases from V and 1 base from J; junction bases left unmatched: 8. CDR3 amino acids: CASSLPGGLNYGYTF. The CDR3 bases are TGCGCCAGCAGCCTCCCAGGGGGACTTAACTATGGCTACACCTTC.

This clone occurred a few times. J is TRBJ2-7 and V is TRBV5-1; 9 nucleotides agree with TRBD1. The CDR3 has 15 residues. Germline V gene sequence: CDR1 SGHRS, CDR2 YFSETQ. The junction had 10 bases not matched to a gene; V was cut back by 4 bases and J by 5 bases. The chain's CDR3 is CASSLGDRDLDEQYF. For the CDR3, the DNA is TGCGCCAGCAGCCTAGGGGACAGGGACCTCGACGAGCAGTACTTC.

The rearrangement joins TRBV7-8 to TRBJ2-2; no clear D gene. Trimming removed 3 bases from V and 4 bases from J, with 6 bases in between. CDR3 length: 13 residues. CDR1 and CDR2 (germline): SGHVS, FQNEAQ. For the CDR3, the DNA is TGTGCCAGCAGCTTTCGGGTCACCGGGGAGCTGTTTTTT. Translation: CASSFRVTGELFF.

The CDR3 nucleotides read TGTGCCAGCAGTTTATATAGCGGGAGGGGGTCTCGGCAGTACTTC. This gives the protein CASSLYSGRGSRQYF. V is TRBV28 and J is TRBJ2-7; 11 nucleotides agree with TRBD2. Looked up from germline, CDR1 is MDHEN and CDR2 is SYDVKM. V was clipped by 1 base and J by 9 bases; unmatched bases: 8. The CDR3 has 15 residues.

This clone has just one count. The gene calls are TRBV5-1 and TRBJ1-2; D call uncertain. The CDR3 runs 11 residues. V shed 7 bases and J shed 3 bases, with 7 bases lying between them. Germline V CDR1 and CDR2: SGHRS, YFSETQ. DNA of the CDR3: TGCGCCAGCCTCGGATACTATGGCTACACCTTC. This gives the protein CASLGYYGYTF.

This chain uses TRBV11-3 with TRBJ2-1; a weak D match, TRBD2 (6 bases). Deletions cut 8 bases from V and 1 base from J, with 9 bases between. Per the germline V gene, CDR1 is SGHNT and CDR2 is YENEEA. CDR3 length: 13 residues. CDR3 protein: CASSSGSYNEQFF. CDR3 coding DNA: TGTGCCAGCTCGAGCGGGTCCTACAATGAGCAGTTCTTC. Full variable domain (remainder filled in from reference TRBV11-3 and TRBJ2-1): EAGVVQSPRYKIIEKKQPVAFWCNPISGHNTLYWYLQNLGQGPELLIRYENEEAVDDSQLPKDRFSAERLKGVDSTLKIQPAELGDSAVYLCASSSGSYNEQFFGPGTRLTVL.

The gene calls are TRBV29-1 and TRBJ1-2, with D possibly matching TRBD1 (6 bases). Per the germline V gene, CDR1 is SQVTM and CDR2 is ANQGSEA. This CDR3 comprises 13 residues. V lost 2 bases, J lost 7 bases, and 14 bases lay in between. This CDR3 reads CSVETGRSVGYTF. The CDR3 nucleotides read TGCAGCGTTGAAACAGGGAGGTCGGTTGGCTACACCTTC.

The rearrangement joins TRBV2 to TRBJ1-6; tentative D call: TRBD1 (5 bases). CDR3 length: 14 residues. Germline assignment: CDR1 SNHLY and CDR2 FYNNEI. The ends were cut back, 6 bases at V and 13 bases at J, with 19 bases in the middle. CDR3 loop: CASSRDGGEIPLHF. For the CDR3, the DNA is TGTGCCAGCAGCCGCGACGGGGGTGAGATTCCCCTCCACTTT.

The chain recombines TRBV21-1 with TRBJ2-7; TRBD2, the table's D call, was not compared with the DNA. TRBV21-1 is a pseudogene locus. The CDR3 spans 16 residues. The CDR3 DNA reads as TGTGCCAGCAGACCAAAAGGGAGGGGAAAACGCTACGAGCAGTACTTC. It encodes CASRPKGRGKRYEQYF.

V usage is TRBV5-1 and J usage is TRBJ2-5; possibly TRBD2 for D (6 bases). The CDR3 consists of 14 residues. V gave up 0 bases and J gave up 6 bases, with 12 bases separating them. Germline lookup yields CDR1 SGHRS and CDR2 YFSETQ. In nucleotides, the CDR3 is TGCGCCAGCAGCTTGGATCTAGCGTTAAAGACCCAGTACTTC. It translates to CASSLDLALKTQYF.

This chain uses TRBV7-2 with TRBJ1-2; 7 bases fit TRBD1. Germline V CDR1 and CDR2: SGHTA, FQGNSA. The length of the CDR3 is 12 residues. V shed 5 bases, J shed 8 bases, and the junction held 5 bases outside the gene matches. In nucleotides, the CDR3 is TGTGCCAGCAGCCGCGACAGGGCCGGCTACACCTTC. Translation gives CASSRDRAGYTF.

Worth noting for this clone: Different DNA sequences within this sample yield the same CDR3. This rearrangement joins TRBV6-5 to TRBJ2-5; 8 bases map to TRBD2. Germline values: CDR1 MNHEY, CDR2 SVGAGI. The CDR3 is made up of 14 amino acids. The ends lost 2 bases at V and 4 bases at J; junction bases unmatched: 3. The CDR3 sequence: CASSYGLAGETQYF. The CDR3 DNA reads as TGTGCCAGCAGTTACGGGCTAGCGGGAGAGACCCAGTACTTC.

As to this clone: The sample carries other DNA sequences with the same CDR3. The chain is built from TRBV14 and TRBJ1-2; D is perhaps TRBD1 (5 bases). The CDR3 runs 13 residues. Trimming took 1 base from V and 5 from J, leaving 8 bases between them. Germline loops: CDR1 SGHDN, CDR2 FVKESK. The CDR3 loop reads CASSQARQYGYTF. The CDR3 DNA sequence: TGTGCCAGCAGCCAAGCTCGACAGTATGGCTACACCTTC.

This clone showed up just a few times. This chain joins TRBV10-3 and TRBJ1-1; possible D gene TRBD1, 6 bases. The germline gives CDR1 ENHRY, CDR2 SYGVKD. Trimming stripped 6 bases from V and 7 bases from J, with 15 bases between. The CDR3 length is 13 residues. CDR3 DNA sequence: TGTGCCATCAGAGTTCGGACAGAACATGAAGCTTTCTTT. Translating it yields CAIRVRTEHEAFF.

Comments on this clone: The junction differs from germline at one of its ends, possibly a read error. CDR3 protein: CASSMSTSNEKLFF. CDR3 bases: TGTGCCAGTAGTATGTCGACGTCTAATGAAAAGCTGTTTTTT. The chain combines TRBV19 with TRBJ1-4; unclear D gene. This CDR3 is built from 14 residues. The V gene's germline CDR1 is LNHDA and CDR2 SQIVND (reference sequence).

The chain joins TRBV28 to TRBJ1-4; maybe TRBD1 (6 bases). CDR1 is MDHEN and CDR2 is SYDVKM in the germline V gene. CDR3 length equals 15 residues. V gave up 6 bases and J gave up 6 bases, with 17 bases separating them. This CDR3 is CASRKLDSTYEKLFF. The CDR3 DNA sequence: TGTGCCAGCAGGAAATTGGACAGCACCTATGAAAAACTGTTTTTT. The variable domain in full, with the rest retrieved from reference TRBV28 and TRBJ1-4, is DVKVTQSSRYLVKRTGEKVFLECVQDMDHENMFWYRQDPGLGLRLIYFSYDVKMKEKGDIPEGYSVSREKKERFSLILESASTNQTSMYLCASRKLDSTYEKLFFGSGTQLSVL.

The chain joins TRBV20-1 to TRBJ1-1, with 10 bases identical to TRBD1. Per germline, CDR1 DFQATT and CDR2 SNEGSKA (reference sequence). J lost 7 bases, V lost 6 bases, and 2 bases had no gene match. The CDR3 has 11 amino acids. CDR3 in DNA: TGCAGTGCCGGGACAGGGGATGAAGCTTTCTTT. Amino acids: CSAGTGDEAFF.

The table lists this clone with a few counts. One end of the junction does not line up with germline, which may come from a read error. The chain joins TRBV4-1 to TRBJ1-5; 7 positions match TRBD1. Per germline, CDR1 MGHRA and CDR2 YSYEKL. This CDR3 region has 15 residues. The CDR3 spells CASRQAAGGDQPQHF. The CDR3 nucleotides read TGCGCCAGCAGACAAGCGGCAGGGGGGGATCAGCCCCAGCATTTT.

The chain couples TRBV28 to TRBJ2-7, with D uncertain. The CDR3 totals 12 residues. The V gene's germline CDR1 is MDHEN and CDR2 SYDVKM. Between the trimmed V and J ends, which lost 6 bases and 6 bases, there was a span of 12 bases. This CDR3 is CASSPRSAEQYF. In DNA form, the CDR3 reads TGTGCCAGCAGCCCACGTTCGGCCGAGCAGTACTTC.

The chain uses TRBV11-3 and TRBJ2-3; weak D call: TRBD2 (5 bases). V lost 2 bases to trimming and J lost 9 bases, with 9 bases between them. Germline V gene data show CDR1 as SGHNT and CDR2 as YENEEA. This CDR3 comprises 12 residues. This CDR3 reads CASSLYGETQYF. The CDR3 nucleotides read TGTGCCAGCAGCTTATACGGGGAAACGCAGTATTTT.

The chain is built from TRBV28 and TRBJ1-4, with TRBD1 identical over 7 bases. The CDR3 is 14 amino acids. CDR1 MDHEN and CDR2 SYDVKM come from the germline V gene. V was pared by 1 base and J by 7 bases, with 3 bases of the junction left unmatched. The CDR3 protein is CASSLSGGGEKLFF. In nucleotides, the CDR3 is TGTGCCAGCAGTTTATCAGGGGGGGGTGAAAAACTGTTTTTT. The whole variable domain, filled in from reference TRBV28 and TRBJ1-4, reads DVKVTQSSRYLVKRTGEKVFLECVQDMDHENMFWYRQDPGLGLRLIYFSYDVKMKEKGDIPEGYSVSREKKERFSLILESASTNQTSMYLCASSLSGGGEKLFFGSGTQLSVL.

This clone occurred once. The chain couples TRBV5-1 to TRBJ2-7; a weak D match, TRBD1 (5 bases). Trimming pared 3 bases from V and 0 bases from J, leaving 13 bases between. Germline values: CDR1 SGHRS, CDR2 YFSETQ. This CDR3 has 15 amino acids. CDR3 amino acids: CASSWQGPSSYEQYF. The CDR3 nucleotides read TGCGCCAGCAGCTGGCAGGGCCCATCCTCCTACGAGCAGTACTTC.